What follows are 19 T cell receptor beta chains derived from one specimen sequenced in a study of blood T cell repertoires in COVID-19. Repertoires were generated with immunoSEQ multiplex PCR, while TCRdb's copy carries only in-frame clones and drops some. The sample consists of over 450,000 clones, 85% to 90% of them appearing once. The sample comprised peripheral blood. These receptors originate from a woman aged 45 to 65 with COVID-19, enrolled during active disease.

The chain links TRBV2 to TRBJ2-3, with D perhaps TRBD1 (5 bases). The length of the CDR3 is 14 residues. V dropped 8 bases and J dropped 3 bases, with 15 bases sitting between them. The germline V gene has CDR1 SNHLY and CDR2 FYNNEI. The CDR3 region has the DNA TGTGCCAGCCGAGGCGGCAGGGTGACAGATACGCAGTATTTT. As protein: CASRGGRVTDTQYF.

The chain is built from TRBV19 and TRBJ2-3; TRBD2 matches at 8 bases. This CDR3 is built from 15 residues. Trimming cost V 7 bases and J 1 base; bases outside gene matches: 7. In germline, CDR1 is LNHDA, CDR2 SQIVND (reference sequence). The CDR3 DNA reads TGTGCCAGTATACAAGCGGGGGCTGGCACAGATACGCAGTATTTT. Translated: CASIQAGAGTDTQYF.

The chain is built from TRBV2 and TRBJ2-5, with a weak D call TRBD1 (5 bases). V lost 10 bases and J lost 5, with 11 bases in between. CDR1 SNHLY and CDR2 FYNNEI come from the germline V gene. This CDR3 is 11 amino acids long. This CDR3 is CATHRIETQYF. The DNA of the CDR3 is TGTGCCACCCACAGGATCGAGACCCAGTACTTC.

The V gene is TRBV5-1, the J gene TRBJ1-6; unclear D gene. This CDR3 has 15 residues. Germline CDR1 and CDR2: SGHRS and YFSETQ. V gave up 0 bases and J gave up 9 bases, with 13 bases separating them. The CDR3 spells CASSLESRLGSPLHF. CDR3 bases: TGCGCCAGCAGCTTGGAGTCGCGTCTTGGTTCACCCCTCCACTTT.

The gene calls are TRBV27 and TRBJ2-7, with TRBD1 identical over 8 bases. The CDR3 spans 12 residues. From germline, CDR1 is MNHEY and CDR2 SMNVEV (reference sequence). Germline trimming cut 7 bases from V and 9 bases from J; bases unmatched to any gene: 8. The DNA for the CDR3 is TGTGCCAGCAACCCCCCCGGGACAGGGCAGTACTTC. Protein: CASNPPGTGQYF.

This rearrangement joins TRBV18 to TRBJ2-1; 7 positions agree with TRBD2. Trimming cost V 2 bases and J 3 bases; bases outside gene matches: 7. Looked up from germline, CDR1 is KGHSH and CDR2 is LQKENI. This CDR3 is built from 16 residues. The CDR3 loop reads CASSPWTRDYYNEQFF. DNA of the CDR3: TGTGCCAGCTCACCATGGACCCGGGACTACTACAATGAGCAGTTCTTC.

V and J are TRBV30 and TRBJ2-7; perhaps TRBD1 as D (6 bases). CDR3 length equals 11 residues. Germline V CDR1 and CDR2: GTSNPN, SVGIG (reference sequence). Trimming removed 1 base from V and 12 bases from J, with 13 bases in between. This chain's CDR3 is CAWSGQDRRYF. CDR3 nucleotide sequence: TGTGCCTGGAGTGGACAGGACCGGCGGTACTTC.

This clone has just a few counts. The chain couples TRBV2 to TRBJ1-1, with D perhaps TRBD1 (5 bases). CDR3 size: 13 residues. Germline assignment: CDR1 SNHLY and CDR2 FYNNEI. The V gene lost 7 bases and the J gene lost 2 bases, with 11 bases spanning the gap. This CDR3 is CASIRTLNTEAFF. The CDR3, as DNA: TGTGCCAGCATAAGGACATTAAACACTGAAGCTTTCTTT.

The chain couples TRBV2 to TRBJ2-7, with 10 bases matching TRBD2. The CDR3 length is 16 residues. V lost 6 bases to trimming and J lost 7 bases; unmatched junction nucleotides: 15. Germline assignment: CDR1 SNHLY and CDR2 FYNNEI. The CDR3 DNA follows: TGTGCCAGCAGCCTGCTAGGGAGCGGGGGGGCGGAAGAGCAGTACTTC. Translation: CASSLLGSGGAEEQYF.

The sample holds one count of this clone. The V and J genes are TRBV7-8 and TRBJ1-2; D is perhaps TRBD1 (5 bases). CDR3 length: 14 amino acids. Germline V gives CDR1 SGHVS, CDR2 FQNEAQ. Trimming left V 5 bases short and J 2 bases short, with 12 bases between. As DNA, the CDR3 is TGTGCCAGCAGCGCCGCGGGACGGAACTATGGCTACACCTTC. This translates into CASSAAGRNYGYTF.

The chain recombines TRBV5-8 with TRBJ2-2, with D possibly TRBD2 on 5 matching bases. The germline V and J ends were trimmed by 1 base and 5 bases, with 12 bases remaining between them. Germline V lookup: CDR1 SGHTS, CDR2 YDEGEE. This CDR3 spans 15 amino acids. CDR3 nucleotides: TGTGCCAGCAGCTTGACGTCCCCGGGAACCGGGGAGCTGTTTTTT. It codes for CASSLTSPGTGELFF. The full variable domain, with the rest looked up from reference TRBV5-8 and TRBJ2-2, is EAGVTQSPTHLIKTRGQQATLRCSPISGHTSVYWYQQALGLGLQFLLWYDEGEERNRGNFPPRFSGRQFPNYSSELNVNALELEDSALYLCASSLTSPGTGELFFGEGSRLTVL.

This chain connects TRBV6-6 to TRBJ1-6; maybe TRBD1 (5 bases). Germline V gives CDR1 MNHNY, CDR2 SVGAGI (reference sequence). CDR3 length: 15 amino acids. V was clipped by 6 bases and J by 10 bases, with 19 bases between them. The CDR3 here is CASSPRPEGRSPLHF. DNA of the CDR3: TGTGCCAGCAGCCCCCGTCCGGAGGGACGGTCACCCCTCCACTTT.

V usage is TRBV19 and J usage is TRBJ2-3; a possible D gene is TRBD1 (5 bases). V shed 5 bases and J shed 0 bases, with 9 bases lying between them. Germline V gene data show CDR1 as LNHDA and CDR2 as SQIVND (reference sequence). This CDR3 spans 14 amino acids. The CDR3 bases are TGTGCCAGTAGTGTCGACAGTAGCACAGATACGCAGTATTTT. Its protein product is CASSVDSSTDTQYF.

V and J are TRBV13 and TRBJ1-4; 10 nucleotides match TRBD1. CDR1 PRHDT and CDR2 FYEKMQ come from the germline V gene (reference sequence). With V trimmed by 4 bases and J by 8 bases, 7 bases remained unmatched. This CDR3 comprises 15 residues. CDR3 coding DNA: TGTGCCAGCAGCTGGTCCGGGACAGGGGACGAAAAACTGTTTTTT. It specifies CASSWSGTGDEKLFF.

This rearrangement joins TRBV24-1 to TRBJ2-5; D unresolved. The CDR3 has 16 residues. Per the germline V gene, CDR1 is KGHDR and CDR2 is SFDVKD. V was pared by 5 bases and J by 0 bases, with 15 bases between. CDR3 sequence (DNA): TGTGCCACCAGTGGAGGCGAGGCCTACCACCAAGAGACCCAGTACTTC. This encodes CATSGGEAYHQETQYF.

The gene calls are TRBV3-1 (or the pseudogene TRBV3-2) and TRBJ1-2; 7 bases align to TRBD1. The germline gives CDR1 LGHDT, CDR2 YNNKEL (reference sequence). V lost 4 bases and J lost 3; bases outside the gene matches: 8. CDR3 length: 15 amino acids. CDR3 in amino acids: CASSLRQGGDYGYTF. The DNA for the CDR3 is TGTGCCAGCAGCCTCCGACAGGGAGGCGACTATGGCTACACCTTC.

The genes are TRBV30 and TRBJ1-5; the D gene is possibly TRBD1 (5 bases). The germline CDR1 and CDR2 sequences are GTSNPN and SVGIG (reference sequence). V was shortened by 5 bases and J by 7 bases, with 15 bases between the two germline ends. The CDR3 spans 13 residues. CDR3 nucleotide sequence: TGTGCCTGGGCCTTTTCGGGGGACCAGCCCCAGCATTTT. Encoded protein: CAWAFSGDQPQHF.

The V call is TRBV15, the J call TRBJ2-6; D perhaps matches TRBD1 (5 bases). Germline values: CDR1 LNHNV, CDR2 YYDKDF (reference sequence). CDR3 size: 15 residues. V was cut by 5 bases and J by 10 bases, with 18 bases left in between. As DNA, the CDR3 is TGTGCCACCAGCTCCGGACAAGTAGGACCAAACGTCCTGACTTTC. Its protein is CATSSGQVGPNVLTF.

CDR3 nucleotides: TGCGCCAGCAGCTTGGTGACAGGGGTGAGCACTGAAGCTTTCTTT. Its protein product is CASSLVTGVSTEAFF. The gene calls are TRBV5-1 and TRBJ1-1; 8 nucleotides match TRBD1. The trim removed 0 bases at V and 4 bases at J, leaving 5 bases unmatched. This CDR3 contains 15 residues. The germline V gene has CDR1 SGHRS and CDR2 YFSETQ.